A single T cell receptor (beta chain) is shown here with its context. Its target is unknown. Treatment described: approximately 10-day PBMC culture with coronavirus spike peptide pools or control peptides (ViraFEST assay). The CDR3 extends over 11 amino acids. Looked up from germline, CDR1 is MNHNS and CDR2 is SASEGT. V was trimmed by 8 bases and J by 4 bases, leaving 8 bases between them. An Oncomine TCR Beta short-read assay was used to sequence the DNA from cultured CD4+ T cells. Cultures of CD4+ T cells served as the source for extracting genomic DNA. TCRdb used MiXCR to reprocess the PCR reads, holding one entry per CDR3 protein. This sample carries around 22,000 distinct CDR3 sequences, less than 35% of them seen once, and the ten largest clones take 12%. This record comes from a study of vaccination and CD4 T cells after COVID-19. Whole-study context: Convalescent patients gave post-COVID blood a median approximately 94 days post-diagnosis, range 35 to 161. Blood was drawn a median around 73 days post second dose, range 14 to 241.

Specimen: cultured CD4+ T cells from blood. The receptor was isolated from a human donor with COVID-19. The gene calls are TRBV6-1 and TRBJ1-1; the D is unclear. The CDR3 DNA follows: TGTGCCAGCGTGCGGGGCACTGAAGCTTTCTTT. As protein: CASVRGTEAFF.